This T cell receptor beta chain was obtained from a study of T cells in Graves' hyperthyroidism and ophthalmopathy (dated by TCRdb to between 2019 and 2020). With respect to the entire study: Peripheral blood samples were taken at the time of initial diagnosis, prior to any treatment. To identify distinguishing TCR V-J signatures, a discovery cohort of 100 or so patients was used, comprising 43 with Graves' ophthalmopathy and under 60 with stable Graves' hyperthyroidism. Prospective prediction of ophthalmopathy was tested in an independent validation cohort of some 20 hyperthyroidism patients and some 17 patients who later progressed to ophthalmopathy. For training and testing, the 100 or so patients in the discovery cohort were randomly divided in a 7:3 ratio. Thyroid tissue and blood T-cell repertoires from roughly 6 Graves' hyperthyroidism patients were also compared in the study. Once sampling was done, hyperthyroidism patients were given methimazole at a starting dose of 30 mg daily, whereas ophthalmopathy patients were given high-dose intravenous methylprednisolone. The paper describes TCR Vbeta CDR3 sequencing of 140 or so peripheral blood samples, made up of 43 ophthalmopathy patients, roughly 80 hyperthyroidism patients and 17 progressor patients.

Amplification of TCR beta CDR3 regions was carried out from RNA transcripts. For the first round of RT-PCR on the TCR CDR3, the HTBI primer set was used together with the Qiagen OneStep RT-PCR kit. Libraries were constructed in a second round of multiplex PCR, after which size selection and purification were carried out. The libraries were sequenced on an Illumina HiSeq2000 using paired-end 100 bp reads. The paper's processing steps were these. SOAPnuke was used to process the raw data, with reads discarded if the reads contained adapters or uncalled bases, had a mean Phred below 15, or lacked an exact constant-primer or identifier match. High-quality paired reads were merged using COPE v1.2.5, and each unique nucleotide sequence was defined as a clonotype. Clonotypes were aligned to IMGT TRBV, TRBD and TRBJ reference segments using MiTCR v1.1. The analysis included only V-J combinations with a frequency above 0.0001, which together covered over 98% of the repertoires. A TCS score was defined as the ratio of F50 (clonal expansion) to E x V (chaos), with BLOSUM62-based TCRdist applied between CDR3 peptides within each V-J. Welch's t-statistics and random forest reduced around 520 V-J features to 13, which were used in a naive Bayes classifier (R e1071). Through fastp at Q25 and MiXCR, TCRdb rebuilt clones from the public reads, retaining in-frame beta chains. Rows with one shared CDR3 protein collapse into an entry with the most common genes and DNA. The V and J calls reflect TCRdb's pipeline rather than the authors' work. The sample profile shows a few hundred thousand distinct CDR3 sequences; around 20% of them were found once. Around 47% of the sample is held by the ten biggest clonotypes.

Stable Graves' hyperthyroidism was defined as the absence of progression to ophthalmopathy over 18 months of follow-up. Hyperthyroidism patients were newly diagnosed, with disease duration under 2 months, and aged 18 to 65 years. The study excluded patients with uncontrolled infections, other autoimmune diseases, pregnancy or lactation. Clinical symptoms, serum thyroxine and TRAb, thyroid ultrasound, and orbital computed tomography formed the basis for the diagnoses. PBMCs were isolated from approximately 10 ml of fresh peripheral blood by Ficoll-Paque density gradient centrifugation. Total RNA was extracted using Trizol reagent, and RNA quality was assessed on an Agilent 2100 Bioanalyzer. Relative to germline, V is missing 5 bases and J is missing 2 bases, with 4 bases of the junction outside any gene match. The CDR3 contains 14 residues, cysteine and phenylalanine counted. Just the 42-base CDR3 DNA is kept, in frame starting at base 1. The germline V gene provides CDR1 SGHTA and CDR2 FQGNSA.

This clonotype occurred a few times. The antigen this receptor binds is unknown. One base away there is no much larger clone; base qualities are not given. The research as a whole found: Sample size was not statistically predetermined, and blinding of investigators to group allocation was not performed. Ophthalmopathy was separated from stable hyperthyroidism by a 13 V-J signature model, with around 90% sensitivity and roughly 84% specificity obtained in cross-validation and 80%/75% obtained in testing. In validation, the model predicted progression to ophthalmopathy a median of roughly 6.2 months before onset, with 65% to 71% sensitivity and more than 72% specificity. Blood samples also contained most of the expanded thyroid clonotypes (frequency above 0.001), which suggests that blood repertoires may reflect thyroid immune responses.

This sequence was found in a man in his forties with Graves' hyperthyroidism. The chain is assembled from TRBV7-2 and TRBJ2-5; TRBD1 lines up with 8 middle nucleotides. Sequencing input: blood. This receptor carries the CDR3 CASSLGQVQETQYF. The DNA reads as follows: TGTGCCAGCAGCCTGGGACAGGTACAAGAGACCCAGTACTTC.